These 9 T cell receptor beta chains came from one sample sequenced in a study of blood T cell repertoires in COVID-19 (TCRdb year 2020). To prepare the library, the immunoSEQ multiplex PCR assay was applied. This is the immuneACCESS table as TCRdb keeps it, with only in-frame sequences that have V and J called. A part of the clones is gone; compared with another copy, unresolved V genes explain less than half, and the rest is unexplained. The sample data list a few hundred thousand clones, and approximately 77% of these were observed just once. The ten largest clones represent roughly 3.1% of the sample. The sequenced sample consisted of peripheral blood. The receptors come from a woman between 18 and 29 years old with acute or convalescent COVID-19.

This rearrangement joins TRBV2 to TRBJ1-4; 10 bases align to TRBD1. This CDR3 is 15 amino acids long. Trimming removed 5 bases from V and 8 bases from J; junction bases left unmatched: 8. In germline, CDR1 is SNHLY, CDR2 FYNNEI. CDR3 sequence (DNA): TGTGCCAGCAGTCGACAGGGGGCACTAGGGGAAAAACTGTTTTTT. Its translation: CASSRQGALGEKLFF.

The CDR3 DNA follows: TGCGCCAGCAGTGAGGCCACAGGGGCTGGAAACACCATATATTTT. It yields the protein CASSEATGAGNTIYF. This chain links TRBV10-1 with TRBJ1-3, with TRBD1 identical over 7 bases. CDR3 length equals 15 residues. After removal of 2 bases from V and 2 bases from J, the junction contained 3 bases not matched to a gene. The germline V gene encodes CDR1 WNHNN and CDR2 SYGVQD (reference sequence).

The J gene is TRBJ2-5, the V gene TRBV6-2 or TRBV6-3, with unresolved D. There are 14 residues in the CDR3. V was cut by 0 bases and J by 5 bases, with 10 bases left in between. Germline values: CDR1 MNHEY, CDR2 SVGEGT. The CDR3 loop is CASSYSSPRETQYF. CDR3 DNA: TGTGCCAGCAGTTACTCGAGTCCGCGGGAGACCCAGTACTTC.

V is TRBV6-5 and J is TRBJ1-5, with D maybe TRBD1 (6 bases). Germline V gives CDR1 MNHEY, CDR2 SVGAGI. The CDR3 has 14 residues. V was clipped by 7 bases and J by 2 bases, with 12 bases between them. The DNA for the CDR3 is TGTGCCAGCACTGCTAACAGGGGCAATCAGCCCCAGCATTTT. Translating it yields CASTANRGNQPQHF.

The J gene is TRBJ2-7, the V gene TRBV10-2; D call uncertain. The CDR3 loop spans 13 amino acids. Germline CDR1 is WSHSY and CDR2 is SAAADI. V lost 4 bases to trimming and J lost 4 bases, with 11 bases between them. CDR3 amino acids: CASSGAGSYEQYF. CDR3 bases: TGCGCCAGCAGTGGCGCAGGATCTTACGAGCAGTACTTC.

The chain joins TRBV9 to TRBJ2-1; 7 nucleotides agree with TRBD2. The CDR3 runs 14 residues. CDR1 and CDR2 from the germline V gene are SGDLS and YYNGEE. V shed 0 bases and J 6 bases; nucleotides not matched to a gene: 3. The DNA of the CDR3 is TGTGCCAGCAGCGTAGAAGGGAGGGGCAATGAGCAGTTCTTC. Protein product: CASSVEGRGNEQFF.

V gene TRBV19 combines with J gene TRBJ1-1, with TRBD1 matching 9 bases. Trimming took 0 bases from V and 4 from J; bases not matched to a gene: 6. The CDR3 extends over 16 amino acids. Germline-derived CDR1 and CDR2 are LNHDA and SQIVND (reference sequence). DNA of the CDR3: TGTGCCAGTAGTATAGAAAACAGGGGGCCTTTCACTGAAGCTTTCTTT. This codes for CASSIENRGPFTEAFF.

This chain uses TRBV27 with TRBJ2-2; TRBD2 might be the D (6 bases). Per germline, CDR1 MNHEY and CDR2 SMNVEV (reference sequence). The CDR3 is 15 residues long. Trimming removed 3 bases at V and 4 bases at J, with 12 bases between. The CDR3 is CASSLEGMGTGELFF. The CDR3 bases are TGTGCCAGCAGTTTGGAGGGGATGGGCACCGGGGAGCTGTTTTTT.

CDR3 bases: TGTGCCTGGAGTCCCAGCGGGAAGGGGGGGGCTGAAGCTTTCTTT. Protein sequence: CAWSPSGKGGAEAFF. The chain has TRBV30 and TRBJ1-1, with D possibly TRBD1 on 6 matching bases. The CDR3 has 15 amino acids. With 2 bases removed from V and 6 bases from J, the gap between germline ends came to 19 bases. Germline CDR1 is GTSNPN and CDR2 is SVGIG (reference sequence).